The 18 T cell receptor beta chains presented below share a single source sample, sequenced in a study of cytomegalovirus exposure and HLA in healthy donors. The PCR ran on 60 Vbeta and 13 Jbeta primers. Here immunoSEQ multiplex PCR was the method, and the copy in TCRdb shows in-frame clones only, minus some. The sample has approximately 140,000 clones, roughly three fifths seen once. The sequenced material came from PBMCs. The receptors shown here come from a male donor in good health and CMV-seronegative.

This sequence joins TRBV7-9 and TRBJ2-1, with TRBD1 identical over 8 bases. Trimming cost V 5 bases and J 0 bases; bases outside gene matches: 9. Germline V gene data show CDR1 as SEHNR and CDR2 as FQNEAQ (reference sequence). The CDR3 extends over 17 amino acids. The CDR3 protein is CASSKLGQGSSYNEQFF. In DNA form, the CDR3 reads TGTGCCAGCAGCAAACTCGGACAGGGATCCTCCTACAATGAGCAGTTCTTC. Combining the CDR3 with reference TRBV7-9 and TRBJ2-1 gives the whole variable domain DTGVSQNPRHKITKRGQNVTFRCDPISEHNRLYWYRQTLGQGPEFLTYFQNEAQLEKSRLLSDRFSAERPKGSFSTLEIQRTEQGDSAMYLCASSKLGQGSSYNEQFFGPGTRLTVL.

The gene calls are TRBV5-5 and TRBJ2-1; D might be TRBD1 (5 bases). V was shortened by 0 bases and J by 9 bases, with 19 bases between the two germline ends. The germline CDR1 and CDR2 sequences are SGHKS and YYEKEE (reference sequence). The CDR3 is 16 amino acids. CDR3 sequence reads: CASSLGGQGIPGEQFF. For the CDR3, the DNA is TGTGCCAGCAGCTTGGGAGGCCAGGGTATTCCGGGTGAGCAGTTCTTC. The variable domain in full, completed from reference TRBV5-5 and TRBJ2-1, reads DAGVTQSPTHLIKTRGQQVTLRCSPISGHKSVSWYQQVLGQGPQFIFQYYEKEERGRGNFPDRFSARQFPNYSSELNVNALLLGDSALYLCASSLGGQGIPGEQFFGPGTRLTVL.

This rearrangement joins TRBV19 to TRBJ1-6; D is undetermined. The CDR3 sequence is 15 residues long. Trimming took off 4 bases at V and 7 bases at J, with 14 bases between the two ends. Germline CDR1 and CDR2: LNHDA and SQIVND (reference sequence). The CDR3 is CASSKLGEENSPLHF. The CDR3 region has the DNA TGTGCCAGTAGTAAACTCGGGGAGGAGAATTCACCCCTCCACTTT.

This clone was counted a few times. The rearrangement links TRBV6-5 to TRBJ1-2; 7 bases are a match to TRBD1. J gave up 8 bases and V 2 bases, and 8 bases lay outside the gene matches. Germline V gene lookup returns CDR1 MNHEY and CDR2 SVGAGI. This CDR3 has 14 amino acids. The CDR3 is CASSYATGSRGYTF. CDR3 coding DNA: TGTGCCAGCAGTTACGCGACAGGGTCTAGGGGCTACACCTTC.

In this sample, this clone turned up once. The chain recombines TRBV28 with TRBJ2-3, with D uncertain. Trimming stripped 11 bases from V and 2 bases from J, with 14 bases between. There are 13 residues in the CDR3. From germline, CDR1 is MDHEN and CDR2 SYDVKM. CDR3 nucleotide sequence: TGTGCCGTAGTACAGATTTCCACAGATACGCAGTATTTT. Amino acids: CAVVQISTDTQYF.

This clone is a singleton in its sample. This chain uses TRBV15 with TRBJ1-2, with 10 bases lining up with TRBD1. J lost 6 bases, V lost 5 bases, and 9 bases had no gene match. The germline gives CDR1 LNHNV, CDR2 YYDKDF (reference sequence). This CDR3 is built from 15 residues. The CDR3 sequence: CATSGTWDRGNGYTF. The CDR3, as DNA: TGTGCCACCAGCGGAACCTGGGACAGGGGAAATGGCTACACCTTC.

V gene TRBV6-5 combines with J gene TRBJ1-1, with a tentative D call TRBD1 (6 bases). The length of the CDR3 is 14 residues. Trimming left V 0 bases short and J 3 bases short, with 8 bases between. Germline values: CDR1 MNHEY, CDR2 SVGAGI. CDR3 in amino acids: CASSYSGGDTEAFF. The DNA of the CDR3 is TGTGCCAGCAGTTACTCAGGGGGGGACACTGAAGCTTTCTTT.

This clone was detected a few times. The chain links TRBV19 to TRBJ1-4; no firm D call. The germline V and J ends were trimmed by 5 bases and 2 bases, with 12 bases remaining between them. The CDR3 runs 15 residues. Per germline, CDR1 LNHDA and CDR2 SQIVND (reference sequence). This CDR3 is CASSPGTATNEKLFF. In nucleotides, the CDR3 is TGTGCCAGTAGTCCCGGAACAGCCACTAATGAAAAACTGTTTTTT.

The chain links TRBV19 to TRBJ2-3; D might be TRBD2 (6 bases). Germline V gives CDR1 LNHDA, CDR2 SQIVND (reference sequence). There are 12 residues in the CDR3. The CDR3 reads CATEGSTDTQYF. DNA for the CDR3: TGTGCTACGGAGGGATCCACAGATACGCAGTATTTT. Complete variable domain (other parts from reference TRBV19 and TRBJ2-3): DGGITQSPKYLFRKEGQNVTLSCEQNLNHDAMYWYRQDPGQGLRLIYYSQIVNDFQKGDIAEGYSVSREKKESFPLTVTSAQKNPTAFYLCATEGSTDTQYFGPGTRLTVL.

The chain couples TRBV4-2 to TRBJ2-5, with 11 bases fitting TRBD2. This CDR3 region has 20 residues. Trimming removed 0 bases from V and 0 bases from J; junction bases left unmatched: 12. Germline V gives CDR1 LGHNA, CDR2 YNFKEQ. This CDR3 reads CASSQDLVLAGGPYQETQYF. The CDR3 DNA reads as TGTGCCAGCAGCCAAGATCTTGTGCTAGCGGGGGGCCCATACCAAGAGACCCAGTACTTC.

This chain joins TRBV30 and TRBJ2-2; the match to TRBD1 covers 9 bases. In germline, CDR1 is GTSNPN, CDR2 SVGIG (reference sequence). This CDR3 is 13 amino acids long. In DNA form, the CDR3 reads TGTGCAGGTGGGAGACAGGGGGCCGGGGAGCTGTTTTTT. Its translation is CAGGRQGAGELFF.

CDR3 residues: CASSPRQGDFRNTEAFF. CDR3 nucleotides: TGTGCCAGCAGCCCTCGACAGGGTGATTTCAGGAACACTGAAGCTTTCTTT. The rearrangement joins TRBV7-9 to TRBJ1-1; 7 bases are a match to TRBD1. Germline V lookup: CDR1 SEHNR, CDR2 FQNEAQ (reference sequence). The J segment lost 1 base and the V segment lost 5 bases, leaving 13 bases of the junction unmatched. The CDR3 is 17 amino acids.

The chain has TRBV7-8 and TRBJ1-5, with D tentatively TRBD1 (5 bases). CDR1 is SGHVS, CDR2 FQNEAQ, per germline. V lost 4 bases, J lost 0 bases, and 13 bases lay in between. The CDR3 sequence is 16 residues long. CDR3 loop: CASSSEGLYSNQPQHF. The CDR3 DNA reads as TGTGCCAGCAGCTCAGAGGGACTTTATAGCAATCAGCCCCAGCATTTT.

The V and J genes are TRBV11-2 and TRBJ1-2; 10 positions match TRBD1. Germline CDR1 SGHAT, CDR2 FQNNGV. The CDR3 runs 16 residues. With V trimmed by 4 bases and J by 7 bases, 12 bases remained unmatched. The CDR3 sequence is CASSSLRRQGAPGYTF. The DNA of the CDR3 is TGTGCCAGCAGCTCACTGAGAAGACAGGGGGCTCCTGGCTACACCTTC.

CDR3 residues: CASSPVGQPVTDTQYF. In DNA, the CDR3 is TGTGCCAGCTCCCCCGTTGGGCAGCCGGTCACAGATACGCAGTATTTT. This chain connects TRBV18 to TRBJ2-3; no definite D call. The germline V and J ends were trimmed by 6 bases and 2 bases, with 18 bases remaining between them. Germline assignment: CDR1 KGHSH and CDR2 LQKENI. This CDR3 is 16 amino acids long.

This clone was detected only a few times. The chain employs TRBV4-3 and TRBJ2-7; 8 bases are a match to TRBD2. From germline, CDR1 is LGHNA and CDR2 YSLEER. V was clipped by 0 bases and J by 3 bases; unmatched bases: 4. This CDR3 has 15 amino acids. CDR3 DNA sequence: TGCGCCAGCAGCCAAGATCCCCTAGCGGGCTACGAGCAGTACTTC. Its protein product is CASSQDPLAGYEQYF.

This clone has a handful of counts. The V call is TRBV7-3, the J call TRBJ2-6; a weak D match, TRBD1 (5 bases). Germline V CDR1 and CDR2: SGHTA, FQGTGA. With 1 base removed from V and 6 bases from J, the gap between germline ends came to 25 bases. The CDR3 spans 20 residues. CDR3 loop: CASSLSFSGRAQFKANVLTF. In DNA form, the CDR3 reads TGTGCCAGCAGCTTAAGTTTTTCCGGCAGGGCGCAGTTTAAGGCCAACGTCCTGACTTTC.

The chain carries TRBV11-2 and TRBJ1-1, with a tentative D call TRBD1 (5 bases). Trimming cost V 3 bases and J 5 bases, with 7 bases left between them. The CDR3 has 12 residues. The germline V gene has CDR1 SGHAT and CDR2 FQNNGV. The CDR3: CASSFGGTEAFF. The CDR3 DNA reads as TGTGCCAGCAGCTTCGGGGGGACTGAAGCTTTCTTT. The whole variable domain, filled in from reference TRBV11-2 and TRBJ1-1, reads EAGVAQSPRYKIIEKRQSVAFWCNPISGHATLYWYQQILGQGPKLLIQFQNNGVVDDSQLPKDRFSAERLKGVDSTLKIQPAKLEDSAVYLCASSFGGTEAFFGQGTRLTVV.